One sample yielded the 8 T cell receptor beta chains listed below, sequenced in a study of PD-1 blockade in mismatch repair-deficient tumors. Profiling relied on immunoSEQ multiplex PCR, and the TCRdb table lists in-frame clones only, not all of them. The table has 55,000 to 85,000 clones, 78% seen once. Sequenced material: peripheral blood, taken 2 weeks after starting pembrolizumab. The source of these receptors is an adult with mismatch repair-deficient cancer.

The gene calls are TRBV30 and TRBJ1-1; D perhaps matches TRBD1 (5 bases). Germline-derived CDR1 and CDR2 are GTSNPN and SVGIG (reference sequence). Trimming left V 2 bases short and J 5 bases short, with 12 bases between. The CDR3 runs to 13 residues. DNA for the CDR3: TGTGCCTGGAGTCGCCCGAGGGGAACTGAAGCTTTCTTT. It translates to CAWSRPRGTEAFF.

V gene TRBV5-6 combines with J gene TRBJ2-1, with 15 bases that match TRBD2. This CDR3 has 19 residues. The V and J ends lost 0 bases and 6 bases, in that order; junction bases with no gene match: 10. Germline assignment: CDR1 SGHDT and CDR2 YYEEEE. The CDR3 DNA reads TGTGCCAGCAGCTTGGCCTTGGGGACTAGCGGGAGGTTCGGCAATGAGCAGTTCTTC. Translation: CASSLALGTSGRFGNEQFF.

This clone was counted only a few times. The rearrangement uses TRBV18 and TRBJ1-1; 7 bases fit TRBD1. V was pared by 2 bases and J by 11 bases, with 8 bases of the junction left unmatched. This CDR3 is 13 amino acids long. Per germline, CDR1 KGHSH and CDR2 LQKENI. The CDR3 region has the DNA TGTGCCAGCTCACCAGACAGGGAAAAGGGGGCTTTCTTT. It codes for CASSPDREKGAFF.

The V call is TRBV6-5, the J call TRBJ1-3; tentatively, D is TRBD1 (5 bases). V lost 0 bases and J 0 bases, leaving 9 bases between the germline ends. Looked up from germline, CDR1 is MNHEY and CDR2 is SVGAGI. The CDR3 sequence is 16 residues long. This CDR3 reads CASSYSSRDSGNTIYF. The DNA for the CDR3 is TGTGCCAGCAGTTACTCATCCAGGGACTCTGGAAACACCATATATTTT.

The CDR3 spells CASSPVLAGVQETQYF. CDR3 DNA sequence: TGTGCCAGCAGCCCGGTTCTAGCGGGAGTTCAAGAGACCCAGTACTTC. This sequence joins TRBV7-9 and TRBJ2-5, with TRBD2 matching over 10 bases. The germline V gene encodes CDR1 SEHNR and CDR2 FQNEAQ (reference sequence). The CDR3 contains 16 residues. Losses at the gene ends were 5 bases for V and 2 bases for J; bases not matched to a gene: 8.

This chain joins TRBV5-1 and TRBJ1-3; tentative D call: TRBD1 (5 bases). Trimming stripped 1 base from V and 0 bases from J, with 8 bases between. Germline V lookup: CDR1 SGHRS, CDR2 YFSETQ. The CDR3 covers 15 residues. The CDR3 sequence: CASSLQGVSGNTIYF. CDR3 nucleotide sequence: TGCGCCAGCAGCTTGCAGGGAGTCTCTGGAAACACCATATATTTT.

This sequence joins TRBV6-1 and TRBJ1-3; D unclear. CDR1 MNHNS and CDR2 SASEGT come from the germline V gene. This CDR3 spans 13 amino acids. V lost 6 bases to trimming and J lost 0 bases, with 6 bases between them. The CDR3 reads CASRYSSGNTIYF. CDR3 coding DNA: TGTGCCAGCAGGTATAGCTCTGGAAACACCATATATTTT.

The CDR3 DNA reads as TGCGCCAGCAGCCAAGAGACAGGGAGGTCTGGTACGCAGTATTTT. As protein: CASSQETGRSGTQYF. The chain couples TRBV4-3 to TRBJ2-3; D possibly corresponds to TRBD1 (7 bases). The CDR3 runs 15 residues. The V and J ends lost 0 bases and 8 bases respectively, with 15 bases between them. Per the germline V gene, CDR1 is LGHNA and CDR2 is YSLEER.